This T cell receptor (beta chain) was identified in a study of T cell clones after liver transplantation. Whole-study context: Samples came from ITN030ST, which attempted immunosuppression withdrawal within 2 years of liver transplantation.

Unstimulated PBMCs were sorted into CD3+CD4+ and CD3+CD8+ populations. Assay: immunoSEQ multiplex PCR; the TCRdb copy retains only in-frame clones and omits some. This sample has roughly 65,000 clones, with 80% to 95% found just once. The clonotype was recovered from a human patient who received a liver transplant. Some T cells may originate from the graft donor. Sequenced material: CD4+ T cells from blood, taken roughly 25 months after liver transplant.

The CDR3 DNA follows: TGTGCCATCAGTGAGTCGAGTGCGGGGGGTCAGCCCCAGCATTTT. Protein: CAISESSAGGQPQHF. This chain uses TRBV10-3 with TRBJ1-5; D perhaps matches TRBD1 (5 bases). The CDR3 extends over 15 amino acids. V dropped 0 bases and J dropped 6 bases, with 12 bases sitting between them. The germline gives CDR1 ENHRY, CDR2 SYGVKD.